The table lists the clone carrying this T cell receptor beta chain with a count of one. With V trimmed by 0 bases and J by 7 bases, 2 bases remained unmatched. Germline CDR1 reads SGDLS; CDR2 reads YYNGEE. The CDR3 extends over 13 amino acids. The data are from a study of technical replicates of blood from several donors. The repertoire was sequenced with immunoSEQ multiplex PCR; TCRdb's copy has only in-frame clones and lacks some. The sample lists around 100,000 clones, about 95% occurring once. The chain employs TRBV9 and TRBJ1-2; 8 nucleotides agree with TRBD1. The origin of this receptor is a human donor in good health. Specimen: T cells isolated from PBMCs. This chain's CDR3 is CASSVAGTGGYTF. CDR3 DNA sequence: TGTGCCAGCAGCGTAGCTGGGACAGGTGGCTACACCTTC.